This record covers a single T cell receptor beta chain. The data belong to a study of blood T cell repertoires in COVID-19. This CDR3 contains 13 residues. Germline values: CDR1 SNHLY, CDR2 FYNNEI. V shed 4 bases, J shed 6 bases, and the junction held 6 bases outside the gene matches. Ages ranged from roughly 18 to 100 years, with residence in 20 to 30 US areas. Sequencing was performed with immunoSEQ multiplex PCR; in TCRdb, only in-frame clones are kept and a portion is missing. The sample has about 300,000 clones; just over 85% are singletons. Sequencing was done on a sample of PBMCs or T cells enriched from blood (not recorded which). The chain combines TRBV2 with TRBJ2-7, with 7 positions matching TRBD1. The clonotype comes from a man aged 25-45 years who had recovered from COVID-19. The CDR3 nucleotides are TGTGCCAGCAGTGGTACAGGGGACAGCGAGCAGTACTTC. Encoded protein: CASSGTGDSEQYF.